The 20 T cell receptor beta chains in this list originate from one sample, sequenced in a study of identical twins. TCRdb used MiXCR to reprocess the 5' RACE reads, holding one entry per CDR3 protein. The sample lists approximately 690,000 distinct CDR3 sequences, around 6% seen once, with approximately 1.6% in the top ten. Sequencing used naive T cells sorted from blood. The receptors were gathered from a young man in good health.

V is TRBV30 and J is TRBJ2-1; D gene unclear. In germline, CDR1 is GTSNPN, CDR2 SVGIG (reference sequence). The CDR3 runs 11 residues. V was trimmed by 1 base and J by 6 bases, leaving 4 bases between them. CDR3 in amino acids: CAWSGGNEQFF. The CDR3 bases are TGTGCCTGGAGTGGAGGCAATGAGCAGTTCTTC.

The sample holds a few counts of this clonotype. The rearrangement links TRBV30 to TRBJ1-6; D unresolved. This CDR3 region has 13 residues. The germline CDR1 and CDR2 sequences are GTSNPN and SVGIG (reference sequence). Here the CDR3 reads CASGWAWGSPLHF. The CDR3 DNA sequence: TGTGCTTCCGGCTGGGCCTGGGGTTCACCCCTCCACTTT.

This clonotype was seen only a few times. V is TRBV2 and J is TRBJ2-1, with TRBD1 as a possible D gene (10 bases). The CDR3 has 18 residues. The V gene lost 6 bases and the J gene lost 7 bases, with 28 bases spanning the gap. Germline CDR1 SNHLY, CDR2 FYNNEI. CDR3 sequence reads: CASSAGGTGALRRNEQFF. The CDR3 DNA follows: TGTGCCAGCAGCGCGGGGGGGACAGGGGCTCTGAGGAGGAATGAGCAGTTCTTC.

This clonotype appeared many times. For the CDR3, the DNA is TGTGCCAGCAGCTTGAGCGACGGCGGCTACACCTTC. Translating gives CASSLSDGGYTF. This chain connects TRBV5-5 to TRBJ1-2; no clear D. CDR1 is SGHKS and CDR2 is YYEKEE in the germline V gene (reference sequence). Trimming shortened V by 1 base and J by 8 bases, and 9 bases separated the two germline ends. This CDR3 contains 12 residues.

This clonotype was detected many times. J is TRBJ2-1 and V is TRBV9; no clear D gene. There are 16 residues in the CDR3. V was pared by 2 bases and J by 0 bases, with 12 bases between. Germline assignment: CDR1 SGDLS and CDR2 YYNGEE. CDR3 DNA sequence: TGTGCCAGCAGCGTGAAGAGCGCCCGCTCCTACAATGAGCAGTTCTTC. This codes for CASSVKSARSYNEQFF.

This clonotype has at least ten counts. As DNA, the CDR3 is TGCAGCGTTGAGGGTAGGTTAGACTTGAACACTGAAGCTTTCTTT. Residues: CSVEGRLDLNTEAFF. The gene calls are TRBV29-1 and TRBJ1-1; no reliable D call. The V end lost 3 bases, the J end lost 0 bases, and 14 bases lay between the germline ends. CDR1 SQVTM and CDR2 ANQGSEA come from the germline V gene. This CDR3 has 15 amino acids.

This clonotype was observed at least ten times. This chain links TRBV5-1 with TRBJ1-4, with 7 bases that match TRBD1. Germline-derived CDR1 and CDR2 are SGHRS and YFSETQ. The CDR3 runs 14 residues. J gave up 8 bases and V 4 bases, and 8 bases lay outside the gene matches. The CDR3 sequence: CASSMDRLGEKLFF. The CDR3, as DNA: TGCGCCAGCAGCATGGACAGGTTGGGAGAAAAACTGTTTTTT.

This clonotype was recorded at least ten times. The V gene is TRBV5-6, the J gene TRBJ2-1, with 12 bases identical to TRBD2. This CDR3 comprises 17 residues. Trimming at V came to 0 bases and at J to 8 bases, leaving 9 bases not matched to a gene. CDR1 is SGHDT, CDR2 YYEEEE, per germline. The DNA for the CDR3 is TGTGCCAGCAGCTTGGTTTCTCTAGCGGGAGGGCCCGATGAGCAGTTCTTC. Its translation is CASSLVSLAGGPDEQFF.

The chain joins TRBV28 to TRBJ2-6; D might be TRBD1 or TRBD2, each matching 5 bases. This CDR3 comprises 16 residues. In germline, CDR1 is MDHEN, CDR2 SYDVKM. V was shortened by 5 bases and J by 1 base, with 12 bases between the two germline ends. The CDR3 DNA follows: TGTGCCAGCAGTCCGGGACGGATTTCTGGGGCCAACGTCCTGACTTTC. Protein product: CASSPGRISGANVLTF. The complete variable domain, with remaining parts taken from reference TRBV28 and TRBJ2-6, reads DVKVTQSSRYLVKRTGEKVFLECVQDMDHENMFWYRQDPGLGLRLIYFSYDVKMKEKGDIPEGYSVSREKKERFSLILESASTNQTSMYLCASSPGRISGANVLTFGAGSRLTVL.

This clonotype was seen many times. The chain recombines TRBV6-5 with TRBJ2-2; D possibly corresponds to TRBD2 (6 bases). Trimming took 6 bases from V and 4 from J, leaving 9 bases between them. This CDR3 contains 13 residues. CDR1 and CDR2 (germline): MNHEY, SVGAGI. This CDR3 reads CASSYGGTGELFF. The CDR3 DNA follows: TGTGCCAGCAGCTACGGGGGCACCGGGGAGCTGTTTTTT.

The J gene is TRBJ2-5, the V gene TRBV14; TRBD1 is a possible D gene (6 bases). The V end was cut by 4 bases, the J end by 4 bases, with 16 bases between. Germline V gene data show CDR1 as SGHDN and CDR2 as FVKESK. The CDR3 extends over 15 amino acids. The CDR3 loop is CASSPEQGLGETQYF. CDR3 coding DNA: TGTGCCAGCAGCCCCGAACAGGGTTTGGGAGAGACCCAGTACTTC.

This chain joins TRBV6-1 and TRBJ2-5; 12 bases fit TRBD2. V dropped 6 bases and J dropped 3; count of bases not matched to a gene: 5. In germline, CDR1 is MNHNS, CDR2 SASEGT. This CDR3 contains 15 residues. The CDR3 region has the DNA TGTGCCAGCAGCCTAGCGGGAGGGTTTGAAGAGACCCAGTACTTC. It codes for CASSLAGGFEETQYF.

CDR3 region: CASSQPDRPYGYTF. The CDR3 DNA follows: TGCGCCAGCAGCCAACCGGACAGGCCCTATGGCTACACCTTC. The gene calls are TRBV4-1 and TRBJ1-2; 7 positions match TRBD1. Germline V gene sequence: CDR1 MGHRA, CDR2 YSYEKL. The CDR3 is 14 residues long. J was trimmed by 4 bases and V by 2 bases; bases with no gene match: 4.

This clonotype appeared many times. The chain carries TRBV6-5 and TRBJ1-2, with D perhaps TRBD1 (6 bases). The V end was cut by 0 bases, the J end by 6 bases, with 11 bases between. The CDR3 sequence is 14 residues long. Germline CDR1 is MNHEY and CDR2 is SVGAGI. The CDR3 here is CASSYSLRGDGYTF. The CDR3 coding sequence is TGTGCCAGCAGTTACTCGCTCAGGGGTGATGGCTACACCTTC.

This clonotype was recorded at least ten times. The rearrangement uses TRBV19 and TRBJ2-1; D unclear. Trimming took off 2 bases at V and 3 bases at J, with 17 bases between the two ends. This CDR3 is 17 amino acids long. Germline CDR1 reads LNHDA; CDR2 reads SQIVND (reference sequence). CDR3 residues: CASSIKSGGADYNEQFF. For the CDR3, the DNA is TGTGCCAGTAGTATAAAATCTGGTGGCGCCGACTACAATGAGCAGTTCTTC.

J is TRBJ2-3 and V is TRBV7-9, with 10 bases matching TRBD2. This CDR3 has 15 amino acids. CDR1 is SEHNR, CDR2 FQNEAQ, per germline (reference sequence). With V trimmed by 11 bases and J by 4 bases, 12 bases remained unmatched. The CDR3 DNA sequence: TGTGCCCTAAAGGGGGCTAGCGGGAGCTCAGATACGCAGTATTTT. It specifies CALKGASGSSDTQYF.

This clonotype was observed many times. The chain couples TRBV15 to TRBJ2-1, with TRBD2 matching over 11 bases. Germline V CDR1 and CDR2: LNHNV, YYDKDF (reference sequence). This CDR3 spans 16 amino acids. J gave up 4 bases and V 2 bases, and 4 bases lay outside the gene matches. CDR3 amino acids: CATSRSRTSGYNEQFF. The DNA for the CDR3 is TGTGCCACCAGCAGAAGTCGGACTAGCGGGTACAATGAGCAGTTCTTC.

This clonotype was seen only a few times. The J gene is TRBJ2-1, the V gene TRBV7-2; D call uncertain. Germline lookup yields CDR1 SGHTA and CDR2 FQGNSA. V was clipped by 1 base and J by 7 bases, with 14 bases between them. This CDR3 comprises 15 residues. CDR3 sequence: CASSLDSSIRNEQFF. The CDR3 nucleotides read TGTGCCAGCAGCTTAGACTCTAGTATTAGAAATGAGCAGTTCTTC.

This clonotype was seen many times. CDR3: CSRAGGNSYEQYF. CDR3 DNA: TGCAGTCGAGCGGGAGGGAACTCCTACGAGCAGTACTTC. The chain joins TRBV20-1 to TRBJ2-7; 10 positions match TRBD2. The germline V gene has CDR1 DFQATT and CDR2 SNEGSKA (reference sequence). There are 13 residues in the CDR3. V gave up 8 bases and J gave up 0 bases; unmatched junction bases: 4.

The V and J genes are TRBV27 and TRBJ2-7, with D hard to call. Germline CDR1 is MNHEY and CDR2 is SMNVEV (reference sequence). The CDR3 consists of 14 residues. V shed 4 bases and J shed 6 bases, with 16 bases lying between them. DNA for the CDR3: TGTGCCAGCAGTTCGGTCCCGGGCGCGCGCGAGCAGTACTTC. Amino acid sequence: CASSSVPGAREQYF.